This TCR beta chain was observed in a study of T-cell reconstitution after alpha-beta-depleted transplantation in children. Findings of the study overall: Newly produced T cells mostly provided counts and TCRbeta diversity after one year, as hyperexpanded clones declined. Some patients' high day-60 TCRbeta diversity was attributed to recipient cells surviving conditioning. Roughly two months post-transplant, alpha-beta T cells reportedly originated from several hundred graft clones that had expanded.

During its preparation, the TCRbeta library received unique molecular identifiers. TCRdb re-derived calls from the PCR reads in MiXCR, one entry per CDR3 protein. Among about 110,000 distinct CDR3 sequences, around 6.4% were seen once, and the ten largest hold roughly 23%. A note on this clonotype: Its antigen is not identified.

The V and J ends lost 5 bases and 4 bases, in that order; junction bases with no gene match: 9. Germline V gives CDR1 SGDLS, CDR2 YYNGEE. The CDR3 is 15 residues long. The receptor's source is a male patient aged 2 to 10 who had a stem cell transplant for acute lymphoblastic leukemia, so the T cells may come from the graft donor. Source: PBMCs, mostly from graft donor cells, taken 360 days after TCRalphabeta/CD19-depleted stem cell transplant. The chain joins TRBV9 to TRBJ2-1; 7 positions agree with TRBD2. The CDR3 is CASRGGGSKYNEQFF. The CDR3 DNA follows: TGTGCCAGCAGGGGTGGCGGGAGTAAATACAATGAGCAGTTCTTC.